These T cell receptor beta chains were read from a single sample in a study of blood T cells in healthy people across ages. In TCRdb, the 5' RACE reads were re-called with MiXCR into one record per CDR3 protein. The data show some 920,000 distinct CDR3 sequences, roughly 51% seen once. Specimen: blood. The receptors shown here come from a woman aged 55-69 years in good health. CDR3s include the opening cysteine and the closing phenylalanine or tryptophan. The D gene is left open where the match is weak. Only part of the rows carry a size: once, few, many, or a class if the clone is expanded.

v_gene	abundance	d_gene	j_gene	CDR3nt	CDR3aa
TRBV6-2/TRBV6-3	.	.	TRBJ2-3	TGTGCCACCCTTCCAGGGTTGGGAGATACGCAGTATTTT	CATLPGLGDTQYF
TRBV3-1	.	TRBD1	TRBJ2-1	TGTGCCAGCAGCCAAGGGGACAGGGGCCATGAGCAGTTCTTC	CASSQGDRGHEQFF
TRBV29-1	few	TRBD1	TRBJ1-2	TGCAGCACCACTCCGGGACAGGGGCGGTTCGGTGGCTACACCTTC	CSTTPGQGRFGGYTF
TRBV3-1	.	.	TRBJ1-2	TGTGCCAGCAGCCAAGTGGGGGGCCCCGGAGGCTACACCTTC	CASSQVGGPGGYTF
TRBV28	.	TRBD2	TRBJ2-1	TGTGCCAGCACGTCGGGCGGGAGGGTACACAATGAGCAGTTCTTC	CASTSGGRVHNEQFF
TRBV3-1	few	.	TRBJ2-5	TGTGCCAGCAGCCAAGATGGGGGTATTTCTGGCGAGACCCAGTACTTC	CASSQDGGISGETQYF
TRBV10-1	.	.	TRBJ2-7	TGCGCCAGTGGGAACAGGAGCTCCTACGAGCAGTACTTC	CASGNRSSYEQYF
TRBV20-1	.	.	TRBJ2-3	TGCAGTGCTACCGTCTGGGGAAGGGAAGATACGCAGTATTTT	CSATVWGREDTQYF
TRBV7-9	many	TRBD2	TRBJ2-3	TGTGCCAGCAGCTCTCTGGGACTAGCGGAAAGCACAGATACGCAGTATTTT	CASSSLGLAESTDTQYF
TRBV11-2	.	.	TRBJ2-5	TGTGCCAGCAGCACCCCGACCCATTGGCACAGCGGGTACTTC	CASSTPTHWHSGYF
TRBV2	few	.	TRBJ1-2	TGTGCCAGCCAACGACAAAACTATGGCTACACCTTC	CASQRQNYGYTF
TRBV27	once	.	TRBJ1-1	TGTGCCAGCAGTTTACGTCCTCAAACGGGGAACACTGAAGCTTTCTTT	CASSLRPQTGNTEAFF
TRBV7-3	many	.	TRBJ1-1	TGTGCCAGCAGCTCTCAGAACTCAAACACTGAAGCTTTCTTT	CASSSQNSNTEAFF
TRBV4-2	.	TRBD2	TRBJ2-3	TGTGCCAGCAGCCAGCGTCTAGCGGGAGGCACAGATACGCAGTATTTT	CASSQRLAGGTDTQYF
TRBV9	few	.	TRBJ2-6	TGTGCCAGCAGCCATGGAGGGGCCAACGTCCTGACTTTC	CASSHGGANVLTF
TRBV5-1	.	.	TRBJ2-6	TGCGCCAGCAGCGCCCGGGACACCTCTGGGGCCAACGTCCTGACTTTC	CASSARDTSGANVLTF
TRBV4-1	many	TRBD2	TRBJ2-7	TGCGCCAGCAGCCAAGGTCCTAGCGGCCTCTACGAGCAGTACTTC	CASSQGPSGLYEQYF
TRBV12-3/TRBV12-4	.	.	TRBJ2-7	TGTGCCAGCAGTTTAGCGCGTAAGCTCGAGCAGTACTTC	CASSLARKLEQYF
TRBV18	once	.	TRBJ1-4	TGTGCCAGCTCACCCGACAGTTTTGAAAAACTGTTTTTT	CASSPDSFEKLFF
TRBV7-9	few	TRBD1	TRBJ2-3	TGTGCCAGCAGCAGCCGGGACAGGGCTAGCACAGATACGCAGTATTTT	CASSSRDRASTDTQYF
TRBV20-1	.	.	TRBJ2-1	TGCAGTGCTAGACCCCGGGACCGGGGGTACAATGAGCAGTTCTTC	CSARPRDRGYNEQFF
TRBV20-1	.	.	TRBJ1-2	TGCAGTGCGGAATTAGTGGCAGGAGCGGGGGGCTACACCTTC	CSAELVAGAGGYTF
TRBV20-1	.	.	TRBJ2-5	TGCAGTGCTGAAGGGGGGGCCTACAATGAGCAGTACTTC	CSAEGGAYNEQYF
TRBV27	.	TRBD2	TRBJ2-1	TGTGCCAGCAGTTATATCGGGACTAGCGGGACCAATGAGCAGTTCTTC	CASSYIGTSGTNEQFF
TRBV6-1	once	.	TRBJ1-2	TGTGCCAGCAGTATGCTGGCATATGGCTACACCTTC	CASSMLAYGYTF
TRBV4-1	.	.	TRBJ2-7	TGCGCCAGCAGCCAAGGGGCAGTGTACGAGCAGTACTTC	CASSQGAVYEQYF
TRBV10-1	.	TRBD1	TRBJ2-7	TGCGCCAGCAGTCCCGGGACAGAGATCGAGCAGTACTTC	CASSPGTEIEQYF
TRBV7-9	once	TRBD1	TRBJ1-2	TGTGCCAGCAGTACCGGGACAGGGGGAGATATAAGGGGCTACACCTTC	CASSTGTGGDIRGYTF
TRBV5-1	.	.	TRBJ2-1	TGCGCCAGCAGCACCCTCGGGGCTGGGAATGAGCAGTTCTTC	CASSTLGAGNEQFF
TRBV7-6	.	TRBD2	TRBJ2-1	TGTGCCAGCAGCTTAATTAGCGCGGGAGGGCCCGTCTACAATGAGCAGTTCTTC	CASSLISAGGPVYNEQFF
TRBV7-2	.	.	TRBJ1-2	TGTGCCAGCAGCTTAGGGACCGCAACTTATGGCTACACCTTC	CASSLGTATYGYTF
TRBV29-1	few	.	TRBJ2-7	TGCAGCGTTGCCTCACAGGGGGCTTCTGGCGGGAGGGCCCCCGAGCAGTACTTC	CSVASQGASGGRAPEQYF
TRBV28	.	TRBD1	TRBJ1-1	TGTGCCAGCACCCCAGGGGGCATTAACACTGAAGCTTTCTTT	CASTPGGINTEAFF
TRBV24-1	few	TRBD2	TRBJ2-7	TGTGCCACCAGTGATCCGAGCGGGAGGGTCTACGAGCAGTACTTC	CATSDPSGRVYEQYF
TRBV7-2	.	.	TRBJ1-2	TGTGCCAGCAGCTTAAAAAACGGCAGGGACTATGGCTACACCTTC	CASSLKNGRDYGYTF
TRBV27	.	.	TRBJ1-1	TGTGCCAGCAGCCATACAGAGAACACTGAAGCTTTCTTT	CASSHTENTEAFF
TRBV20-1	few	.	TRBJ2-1	TGCAGTGCTAGAGAAAGAGCATCGGCTGAGCAGTTCTTC	CSARERASAEQFF
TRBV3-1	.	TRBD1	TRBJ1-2	TGTGCCAGCAGTAGGGGACAGAACTATGGCTACACCTTC	CASSRGQNYGYTF
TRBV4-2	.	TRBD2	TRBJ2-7	TGTGCCAGCAGCCAAGAGACTAGCGGGACTTACGAGCAGTACTTC	CASSQETSGTYEQYF
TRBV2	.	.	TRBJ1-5	TGTGCCAGCGGCCCGACAGGTGATAGCAATCAGCCCCAGCATTTT	CASGPTGDSNQPQHF
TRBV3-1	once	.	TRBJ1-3	TGTGCCAGCAGCCAAGGCCAGGGAAACACCATATATTTT	CASSQGQGNTIYF
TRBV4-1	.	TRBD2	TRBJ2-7	TGCGCCAGCAGCCAAGATAGTGGACTAGCGGGTCGTAAGGGCTACGAGCAGTACTTC	CASSQDSGLAGRKGYEQYF
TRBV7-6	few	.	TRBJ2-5	TGTGCCAGCAGCTTATCAGCTAGCGGAGGGGGGGAGACCCAGTACTTC	CASSLSASGGGETQYF
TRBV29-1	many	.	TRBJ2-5	TGCAGCGTGGCAACCAGGGTGGATGTGACCCAGTACTTC	CSVATRVDVTQYF
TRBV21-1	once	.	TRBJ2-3	TGTGCCAGCAGCAAAGCCCCGGCTGTGAGCACAGATACGCAGTATTTT	CASSKAPAVSTDTQYF
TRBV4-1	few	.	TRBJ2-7	TGCGCCAGCAGCCAGGCCTATGGTTTAGCGGCTAGTCAGCAGTACTTC	CASSQAYGLAASQQYF